Each of the 9 T cell receptor beta chains below was sequenced from the same sample in a study of T cell repertoires in aging, cancer and after chemotherapy. TRB rearrangements spanning V, D and J were amplified using mixed TRB-A/B primers. TCRdb re-analysed the multiplex PCR reads in MiXCR, keeping a single row per CDR3 protein. The sample holds over 10,000 distinct CDR3 sequences, approximately 21% seen once. The template was genomic DNA from peripheral blood, not RNA. Sequencing was done on a sample of blood. The receptors come from a human donor in good health.

In the case of this clonotype: A single base separates this from a much larger clone, so it may be a read error. This CDR3 reads CASSERKGINYDYTF. CDR3 nucleotides: TGTGCCAGCAGTGAAAGAAAGGGGATCAACTATGACTACACCTTC. The rearrangement joins TRBV6-5 to TRBJ1-2; D is perhaps TRBD1 (5 bases). CDR3 length equals 15 residues. Germline CDR1 MNHEY, CDR2 SVGAGI.

Comments on this clonotype: With a much larger clone just one base away, this may be a read error. The J gene is TRBJ1-1, the V gene TRBV19; no firm D call. The CDR3 is 12 residues long. Germline V CDR1 and CDR2: LNHDA, SQIVND (reference sequence). The CDR3 bases are TGTGCCACCTTACTTGCTCTAACTGAAGCTCTCTTT. It codes for CATLLALTEALF.

This sequence joins TRBV13 and TRBJ1-3; weak D call: TRBD1 (5 bases). The CDR3 is 14 amino acids. Germline V CDR1 and CDR2: PRHDT, FYEKMQ (reference sequence). V lost 6 bases and J lost 6, with 15 bases in between. The CDR3 loop reads CASSLLRGENTIYF. CDR3 nucleotides: TGTGCCAGCAGTTTACTAAGGGGAGAAAACACCATATATTTT.

This clonotype ranks as medium-sized. The chain joins TRBV6-1 to TRBJ1-2; 9 bases match TRBD1. CDR1 is MNHNS, CDR2 SASEGT, per germline. Trimming cost V 7 bases and J 2 bases; bases outside gene matches: 11. This CDR3 comprises 16 residues. The CDR3 is CASTSRPGQGNYGYTF. CDR3 DNA: TGTGCCAGCACCTCCAGACCGGGACAGGGAAACTATGGCTACACCTTC.

J is TRBJ2-1 and V is TRBV5-6, with 10 positions matching TRBD1. Trimming cost V 5 bases and J 7 bases; bases outside gene matches: 9. Germline V gives CDR1 SGHDT, CDR2 YYEEEE. CDR3 length: 15 amino acids. In nucleotides, the CDR3 is TGTGCCAGCAGGAGAGGGACAGGGGAGAGGAATGAGCAGTTCTTC. It translates to CASRRGTGERNEQFF.

A remark on this clonotype: A read error is possible here, since a much larger clone lies one base away. V usage is TRBV20-1 and J usage is TRBJ2-1; 9 bases match TRBD1. After removal of 5 bases from V and 12 bases from J, the junction contained 11 bases not matched to a gene. The CDR3 sequence is 13 residues long. Germline lookup yields CDR1 DFQATT and CDR2 SNEGSKA (reference sequence). CDR3 in amino acids: CSASDRGPHGQFF. The CDR3 coding sequence is TGCAGTGCTTCGGACAGGGGCCCGCATGGGCAGTTCTTC.

The sample holds a few counts of this clonotype. The rearrangement joins TRBV7-9 to TRBJ2-4; D not resolved. CDR3 size: 13 residues. The V gene's germline CDR1 is SEHNR and CDR2 FQNEAQ (reference sequence). V was cut by 1 base and J by 5 bases, with 6 bases left in between. CDR3 bases: TGTGCCAGCAGCTTAGGGGGTCAAAACATTCAGTACTTC. It yields the protein CASSLGGQNIQYF.

Worth noting for this clonotype: This clone may be a read error of a much larger clone one base away. The chain is built from TRBV18 and TRBJ1-4; no clear D. Germline V lookup: CDR1 KGHSH, CDR2 LQKENI. The CDR3 has 17 amino acids. Here the CDR3 DNA reads TGTGCCAGCTCACCTCTTACAGCGCCCCGTACTAATGGAAAACTGTTTTTT. Residues: CASSPLTAPRTNGKLFF.

J is TRBJ1-1 and V is TRBV6-2 or TRBV6-3, with D tentatively TRBD1 (5 bases). There are 13 residues in the CDR3. Germline V gene lookup returns CDR1 MNHEY and CDR2 SVGEGT. V lost 2 bases and J 5 bases, leaving 9 bases between the germline ends. This CDR3 reads CASSYRGGTEAFF. As DNA, the CDR3 is TGTGCCAGCAGTTACAGGGGAGGGACTGAAGCTTTCTTT.